What follows describes a single TCR beta chain. In the original processing: The authors estimated nucleated cell counts from reference gene primer amplification. TCRdb keeps only in-frame clones here, not all; method: immunoSEQ multiplex PCR. D and trimming were read from the DNA, whereas the V and J calls and clone size are those reported in that table. The top ten hold 0.55% to 0.75% of the sample, which has 70,000 or so clones, 75% to 90% seen once. The ends lost 5 bases at V and 5 bases at J; junction bases unmatched: 3. The germline CDR1 and CDR2 sequences are MNHEY and SMNVEV (reference sequence). This CDR3 spans 14 amino acids. This entry comes from a study of blood T cell repertoires in COVID-19. As for the study in general: The origin of the acute and convalescent COVID-19 samples was the United States, Italy and Spain.

Sequenced: peripheral blood. The chain has TRBV27 and TRBJ2-1; 10 bases map to TRBD2. This clonotype was obtained from a man aged 55-75 years with acute or convalescent COVID-19. CDR3 region: CASSTSGDHNEQFF. CDR3 DNA: TGTGCCAGCAGTACTAGCGGGGACCACAATGAGCAGTTCTTC.